These T cell receptor beta chains were read from a single sample in a study of cytotoxic CD8 clonotypes in ibrutinib-treated CLL. The data were produced by immunoSEQ multiplex PCR, yet TCRdb's version contains in-frame clones alone and is incomplete. The repertoire holds more than 85,000 clones, with 60% to 80% as singletons. Sequenced here: PBMCs, sampled after 12 months of ibrutinib treatment. These receptors originate from a human donor with chronic lymphocytic leukemia. CDR3s include the opening cysteine and the closing phenylalanine or tryptophan. The D gene is left open where the match is weak. The size of a clone is reported for some rows only, either as once, few or many, or as a class for expanded clones.

CDR3 protein: CASSLGGSATWEAKNIQYF
CDR3 DNA: TGCGCCAGCAGCTTGGGGGGTTCAGCCACCTGGGAAGCCAAAAACATTCAGTACTTC
J gene: TRBJ2-4
V gene: TRBV5-1
clone size: NA
CDR3 length: 19
D gene: NA

CDR3 protein: CASSTGTGNYEQYF
CDR3 DNA: TGTGCCAGCAGCACCGGGACAGGGAACTACGAGCAGTACTTC
J gene: TRBJ2-7
V gene: TRBV7-8
clone size: NA
CDR3 length: 14
D gene: TRBD1

CDR3 protein: CAWNLAVTGELFF
CDR3 DNA: TGTGCCTGGAACTTGGCAGTCACCGGGGAGCTGTTTTTT
J gene: TRBJ2-2
V gene: TRBV30
clone size: NA
CDR3 length: 13
D gene: NA

CDR3 protein: CASRSQGVGGDTQYF
CDR3 DNA: TGTGCCAGCAGGTCTCAAGGAGTTGGAGGAGATACGCAGTATTTT
J gene: TRBJ2-3
V gene: TRBV5-8
clone size: once
CDR3 length: 15
D gene: NA

CDR3 protein: CSVGRDKYNEQFF
CDR3 DNA: TGCAGCGTGGGCCGAGACAAGTACAATGAGCAGTTCTTC
J gene: TRBJ2-1
V gene: TRBV29-1
clone size: NA
CDR3 length: 13
D gene: NA

CDR3 protein: CASSPRAEANGNTIYF
CDR3 DNA: TGTGCCAGCTCACCTCGTGCGGAGGCGAATGGAAACACCATATATTTT
J gene: TRBJ1-3
V gene: TRBV18
clone size: NA
CDR3 length: 16
D gene: NA

CDR3 protein: CASNPGTGSHEQYF
CDR3 DNA: TGTGCCAGCAACCCCGGGACAGGGTCCCACGAGCAGTACTTC
J gene: TRBJ2-7
V gene: TRBV28
clone size: NA
CDR3 length: 14
D gene: TRBD1

CDR3 protein: CASSLSYYTVGYTF
CDR3 DNA: TGTGCCAGCAGCCTCAGCTACTACACGGTTGGCTACACCTTC
J gene: TRBJ1-2
V gene: TRBV25-1
clone size: NA
CDR3 length: 14
D gene: NA

CDR3 protein: CAWSALESTDTQYF
CDR3 DNA: TGTGCCTGGAGTGCCCTAGAAAGCACAGATACGCAGTATTTT
J gene: TRBJ2-3
V gene: TRBV30
clone size: NA
CDR3 length: 14
D gene: NA

CDR3 protein: CAWSTGGGRVSPLHF
CDR3 DNA: TGTGCCTGGAGTACGGGTGGGGGTAGGGTTTCACCCCTCCACTTT
J gene: TRBJ1-6
V gene: TRBV30
clone size: NA
CDR3 length: 15
D gene: NA

CDR3 protein: CASSSRQGRTNSPLHF
CDR3 DNA: TGTGCCAGCAGCTCTCGACAGGGGAGGACGAATTCACCCCTCCACTTT
J gene: TRBJ1-6
V gene: TRBV11-3
clone size: NA
CDR3 length: 16
D gene: TRBD1

CDR3 protein: CASSSGYGYTF
CDR3 DNA: TGTGCCAGCAGCTCGGGGTACGGCTACACCTTC
J gene: TRBJ1-2
V gene: TRBV11-1
clone size: few
CDR3 length: 11
D gene: NA

CDR3 protein: CASSLRVLNTEAFF
CDR3 DNA: TGCGCCAGCAGCTTAAGGGTCTTGAACACTGAAGCTTTCTTT
J gene: TRBJ1-1
V gene: TRBV5-1
clone size: NA
CDR3 length: 14
D gene: NA

CDR3 protein: CASSYKSTGTSTDTQYF
CDR3 DNA: TGCGCCAGCAGCTACAAATCGACAGGGACGAGCACAGATACGCAGTATTTT
J gene: TRBJ2-3
V gene: TRBV5-1
clone size: few
CDR3 length: 17
D gene: TRBD1

CDR3 protein: CASRLRSNTEAFF
CDR3 DNA: TGTGCCAGCAGGCTCCGGTCGAACACTGAAGCTTTCTTT
J gene: TRBJ1-1
V gene: TRBV2
clone size: NA
CDR3 length: 13
D gene: NA

CDR3 protein: CASSLVWRENTGELFF
CDR3 DNA: TGCGCCAGCAGCTTGGTCTGGAGGGAGAACACCGGGGAGCTGTTTTTT
J gene: TRBJ2-2
V gene: TRBV5-1
clone size: once
CDR3 length: 16
D gene: NA

CDR3 protein: CASSPLGGYGYTF
CDR3 DNA: TGTGCCAGCAGCCCCCTGGGGGGCTATGGCTACACCTTC
J gene: TRBJ1-2
V gene: TRBV11-3
clone size: NA
CDR3 length: 13
D gene: NA

CDR3 protein: CSATTGATISYEQYF
CDR3 DNA: TGCAGCGCTACGACGGGGGCGACTATCTCCTACGAGCAGTACTTC
J gene: TRBJ2-7
V gene: TRBV29-1
clone size: NA
CDR3 length: 15
D gene: NA

CDR3 protein: CASRQGQGASYEQYF
CDR3 DNA: TGTGCCAGCAGACAAGGACAGGGGGCTTCCTACGAGCAGTACTTC
J gene: TRBJ2-7
V gene: TRBV7-2
clone size: NA
CDR3 length: 15
D gene: TRBD1

CDR3 protein: CASSSPTGREQYF
CDR3 DNA: TGTGCCAGCAGTTCCCCGACAGGGCGCGAGCAGTACTTC
J gene: TRBJ2-7
V gene: TRBV27
clone size: NA
CDR3 length: 13
D gene: TRBD1

CDR3 protein: CASSLGTDTQYF
CDR3 DNA: TGTGCCAGCAGTCTCGGCACAGATACGCAGTATTTT
J gene: TRBJ2-3
V gene: TRBV2
clone size: NA
CDR3 length: 12
D gene: NA

CDR3 protein: CASSPDRTNNEKLFF
CDR3 DNA: TGTGCCAGCTCACCGGACAGGACTAATAATGAAAAACTGTTTTTT
J gene: TRBJ1-4
V gene: TRBV18
clone size: once
CDR3 length: 15
D gene: TRBD1

CDR3 protein: CAISDHRGLGQPQHF
CDR3 DNA: TGTGCCATCAGTGACCACCGGGGCTTAGGGCAGCCCCAGCATTTT
J gene: TRBJ1-5
V gene: TRBV10-3
clone size: NA
CDR3 length: 15
D gene: NA

CDR3 protein: CASSIVDADTQYF
CDR3 DNA: TGTGCCAGTAGTATTGTTGACGCAGATACGCAGTATTTT
J gene: TRBJ2-3
V gene: TRBV19
clone size: NA
CDR3 length: 13
D gene: NA

CDR3 protein: CASSPTQGEGEAFF
CDR3 DNA: TGTGCCAGCTCACCAACCCAGGGCGAAGGTGAAGCTTTCTTT
J gene: TRBJ1-1
V gene: TRBV18
clone size: NA
CDR3 length: 14
D gene: NA

CDR3 protein: CASSLQVGGGEPQHF
CDR3 DNA: TGTGCCAGCAGCTTACAGGTGGGCGGCGGGGAGCCCCAGCATTTT
J gene: TRBJ1-5
V gene: TRBV7-6
clone size: few
CDR3 length: 15
D gene: NA

CDR3 protein: CASSLRGSNYEQYF
CDR3 DNA: TGCGCCAGCAGCTTGAGGGGTAGTAACTACGAGCAGTACTTC
J gene: TRBJ2-7
V gene: TRBV5-1
clone size: NA
CDR3 length: 14
D gene: NA

CDR3 protein: CSVTGTKSNTEAFF
CDR3 DNA: TGCAGTGTAACAGGAACTAAATCGAACACTGAAGCTTTCTTT
J gene: TRBJ1-1
V gene: TRBV29-1
clone size: NA
CDR3 length: 14
D gene: NA

CDR3 protein: CAISEGGHVDYGYTF
CDR3 DNA: TGTGCCATCAGTGAGGGGGGACATGTCGACTATGGCTACACCTTC
J gene: TRBJ1-2
V gene: TRBV10-3
clone size: NA
CDR3 length: 15
D gene: NA

CDR3 protein: CASGRDGYGYTF
CDR3 DNA: TGTGCTAGTGGAAGAGACGGCTATGGCTACACCTTC
J gene: TRBJ1-2
V gene: TRBV12-5
clone size: once
CDR3 length: 12
D gene: NA

CDR3 protein: CASSGATDTQYF
CDR3 DNA: TGTGCCAGCAGCGGGGCGACAGATACGCAGTATTTT
J gene: TRBJ2-3
V gene: TRBV7-2
clone size: NA
CDR3 length: 12
D gene: NA

CDR3 protein: CASATDSNQPQHF
CDR3 DNA: TGTGCCTCCGCAACCGACAGTAATCAGCCCCAGCATTTT
J gene: TRBJ1-5
V gene: TRBV30
clone size: NA
CDR3 length: 13
D gene: NA

CDR3 protein: CASSYPGQAYNEQFF
CDR3 DNA: TGCGCCAGCAGTTACCCGGGACAGGCTTACAATGAGCAGTTCTTC
J gene: TRBJ2-1
V gene: TRBV5-1
clone size: NA
CDR3 length: 15
D gene: TRBD1

CDR3 protein: CASSGQGYNEQFF
CDR3 DNA: TGTGCCAGCAGTGGTCAGGGCTACAATGAGCAGTTCTTC
J gene: TRBJ2-1
V gene: TRBV2
clone size: once
CDR3 length: 13
D gene: NA

CDR3 protein: CASSLPGTGTYEQYF
CDR3 DNA: TGTGCCAGCAGCTTGCCAGGGACAGGGACTTACGAGCAGTACTTC
J gene: TRBJ2-7
V gene: TRBV11-3
clone size: NA
CDR3 length: 15
D gene: TRBD1

CDR3 protein: CASTPTNEKLFF
CDR3 DNA: TGTGCCAGCACGCCAACTAATGAAAAACTGTTTTTT
J gene: TRBJ1-4
V gene: TRBV7-2
clone size: NA
CDR3 length: 12
D gene: NA

CDR3 protein: CASSLGPTSGGYNEQFF
CDR3 DNA: TGTGCCAGCAGCTTGGGGCCCACTAGCGGGGGGTACAATGAGCAGTTCTTC
J gene: TRBJ2-1
V gene: TRBV7-2
clone size: NA
CDR3 length: 17
D gene: TRBD2

CDR3 protein: CASSVPRGAEVYEQYF
CDR3 DNA: TGCGCCAGCAGTGTGCCCCGGGGGGCAGAAGTCTACGAGCAGTACTTC
J gene: TRBJ2-7
V gene: TRBV10-2
clone size: NA
CDR3 length: 16
D gene: NA

CDR3 protein: CASGTGGLYTEAFF
CDR3 DNA: TGTGCCAGCGGTACAGGGGGGTTGTACACTGAAGCTTTCTTT
J gene: TRBJ1-1
V gene: TRBV11-3
clone size: NA
CDR3 length: 14
D gene: TRBD1

CDR3 protein: CASSSYISTEAFF
CDR3 DNA: TGTGCCAGCAGCTCCTACATAAGCACTGAAGCTTTCTTT
J gene: TRBJ1-1
V gene: TRBV5-4
clone size: few
CDR3 length: 13
D gene: NA

CDR3 protein: CASSGLGTGGTEAFF
CDR3 DNA: TGCGCCAGCAGCGGCCTAGGGACAGGGGGCACTGAAGCTTTCTTT
J gene: TRBJ1-1
V gene: TRBV5-1
clone size: NA
CDR3 length: 15
D gene: TRBD1

CDR3 protein: CASNEGRGTETFF
CDR3 DNA: TGTGCCAGCAACGAGGGGAGGGGCACTGAAACTTTCTTT
J gene: TRBJ1-1
V gene: TRBV7-9
clone size: NA
CDR3 length: 13
D gene: NA

CDR3 protein: CASSLTRDSNEQFF
CDR3 DNA: TGTGCCAGCAGCTTAACCCGGGATTCTAATGAGCAGTTCTTC
J gene: TRBJ2-1
V gene: TRBV7-3
clone size: NA
CDR3 length: 14
D gene: NA

CDR3 protein: CASSLDSNYGYTF
CDR3 DNA: TGTGCCAGCAGCTTGGACAGTAACTATGGCTACACCTTC
J gene: TRBJ1-2
V gene: TRBV5-4
clone size: NA
CDR3 length: 13
D gene: NA

CDR3 protein: CASSASQGGSYGYTF
CDR3 DNA: TGTGCCAGCAGCGCCTCACAGGGCGGGAGCTATGGCTACACCTTC
J gene: TRBJ1-2
V gene: TRBV9
clone size: NA
CDR3 length: 15
D gene: NA

CDR3 protein: CSVGPGGGSTEAFF
CDR3 DNA: TGCAGCGTTGGACCCGGGGGCGGGAGCACTGAAGCTTTCTTT
J gene: TRBJ1-1
V gene: TRBV29-1
clone size: NA
CDR3 length: 14
D gene: NA

CDR3 protein: CATSRAGWDTEAFF
CDR3 DNA: TGTGCCACCAGCCGGGCGGGGTGGGACACTGAAGCTTTCTTT
J gene: TRBJ1-1
V gene: TRBV15
clone size: NA
CDR3 length: 14
D gene: NA

CDR3 protein: CASTEGLAGVNEQFF
CDR3 DNA: TGTGCCAGCACCGAAGGACTAGCGGGGGTTAATGAGCAGTTCTTC
J gene: TRBJ2-1
V gene: TRBV6-5
clone size: NA
CDR3 length: 15
D gene: TRBD2

CDR3 protein: CASSLELVTEAFF
CDR3 DNA: TGCGCCAGCAGCTTGGAATTGGTCACTGAAGCTTTCTTT
J gene: TRBJ1-1
V gene: TRBV5-1
clone size: NA
CDR3 length: 13
D gene: NA

CDR3 protein: CASSFWLYEQYF
CDR3 DNA: TGTGCCAGCAGCTTTTGGCTCTACGAGCAGTACTTC
J gene: TRBJ2-7
V gene: TRBV11-2
clone size: NA
CDR3 length: 12
D gene: NA

CDR3 protein: CSYRGNEQFF
CDR3 DNA: TGCAGTTATAGGGGGAATGAGCAGTTCTTC
J gene: TRBJ2-1
V gene: TRBV29-1
clone size: NA
CDR3 length: 10
D gene: NA

CDR3 protein: CASSIDHRAKNIQYF
CDR3 DNA: TGTGCCAGTAGTATAGATCATAGAGCCAAAAACATTCAGTACTTC
J gene: TRBJ2-4
V gene: TRBV19
clone size: NA
CDR3 length: 15
D gene: NA

CDR3 protein: CASDTDYNEQFF
CDR3 DNA: TGTGCCAGCGACACGGATTACAATGAGCAGTTCTTC
J gene: TRBJ2-1
V gene: TRBV7-3
clone size: NA
CDR3 length: 12
D gene: NA

CDR3 protein: CASSLAGGPETSYEQYF
CDR3 DNA: TGTGCCAGCAGCTTAGCCGGCGGTCCGGAAACCTCCTACGAGCAGTACTTC
J gene: TRBJ2-7
V gene: TRBV7-2
clone size: NA
CDR3 length: 17
D gene: NA

CDR3 protein: CASSLAGQFGYTF
CDR3 DNA: TGCGCCAGCAGCTTGGCCGGACAGTTCGGCTACACCTTC
J gene: TRBJ1-2
V gene: TRBV5-1
clone size: NA
CDR3 length: 13
D gene: NA

CDR3 protein: CASSVSGGASSYNEQFF
CDR3 DNA: TGTGCCAGCAGCGTTAGCGGGGGGGCAAGCTCCTACAATGAGCAGTTCTTC
J gene: TRBJ2-1
V gene: TRBV9
clone size: NA
CDR3 length: 17
D gene: TRBD2

CDR3 protein: CASSPSGSNQPQHF
CDR3 DNA: TGTGCCAGTAGCCCGTCGGGGAGTAATCAGCCCCAGCATTTT
J gene: TRBJ1-5
V gene: TRBV19
clone size: NA
CDR3 length: 14
D gene: NA

CDR3 protein: CASSLQGSTGELFF
CDR3 DNA: TGTGCCAGCAGCTTGCAGGGTTCCACCGGGGAGCTGTTTTTT
J gene: TRBJ2-2
V gene: TRBV7-2
clone size: NA
CDR3 length: 14
D gene: NA

CDR3 protein: CASSLRLAGAYEQYF
CDR3 DNA: TGTGCCAGCAGTTTACGGCTAGCGGGCGCCTACGAGCAGTACTTC
J gene: TRBJ2-7
V gene: TRBV27
clone size: NA
CDR3 length: 15
D gene: TRBD2